Listed below are T cell receptor beta chains from one sample, sequenced in a study of sequential checkpoint blockade in melanoma. This table comes from immunoSEQ multiplex PCR, and its TCRdb copy is limited to in-frame clones, with some not included. The repertoire consists of about 17,000 clones, with about 80% occurring once and the leading ten covering around 11%. This sample comprised CD8+ T cells sorted from blood (inferred from file names), obtained from a patient given nivolumab and ipilimumab in sequence. The receptors derive from a human donor with melanoma. CDR3s include the opening cysteine and the closing phenylalanine or tryptophan. Fields, in order: V gene, J gene, clone size, D gene, CDR3 protein, CDR3 DNA. The D gene is left open where the match is weak. Some rows have no size entry. The others give once, few or many, or a class for an expanded clone.

V gene: TRBV6-1; J gene: TRBJ2-7; clone size: .; D gene: TRBD2; CDR3 protein: CASAAGAETSKKYF; CDR3 DNA: TGTGCCAGCGCGGCGGGAGCGGAGACATCGAAGAAATACTTC
V gene: TRBV7-9; J gene: TRBJ2-7; clone size: .; D gene: .; CDR3 protein: CASSRPQGPFEEQYF; CDR3 DNA: TGTGCCAGCAGCCGCCCACAGGGCCCATTTGAAGAGCAGTACTTC
V gene: TRBV4-2; J gene: TRBJ2-7; clone size: .; D gene: TRBD1; CDR3 protein: CASSHNQGALEYEQYF; CDR3 DNA: TGTGCCAGCAGTCATAACCAGGGGGCACTCGAGTACGAGCAGTACTTC
V gene: TRBV28; J gene: TRBJ2-7; clone size: once; D gene: TRBD2; CDR3 protein: CASSLPLAGATEQYF; CDR3 DNA: TGTGCCAGCAGTTTACCACTAGCGGGAGCTACCGAGCAGTACTTC
V gene: TRBV7-9; J gene: TRBJ2-7; clone size: .; D gene: .; CDR3 protein: CASSWSLSERGLEQYF; CDR3 DNA: TGTGCCAGCAGCTGGTCGCTGTCTGAAAGGGGGTTGGAGCAGTACTTC
V gene: TRBV6-4; J gene: TRBJ1-2; clone size: .; D gene: .; CDR3 protein: CASSDSLTYTF; CDR3 DNA: TGTGCCAGCAGTGACTCCCTAACCTACACCTTC
V gene: TRBV27; J gene: TRBJ2-7; clone size: .; D gene: TRBD1; CDR3 protein: CASSLLGQGDEQYF; CDR3 DNA: TGTGCCAGCAGTTTACTAGGACAGGGGGACGAGCAGTACTTC
V gene: TRBV27; J gene: TRBJ2-7; clone size: once; D gene: .; CDR3 protein: CASSFNSYEQYF; CDR3 DNA: TGTGCCAGCAGTTTTAACAGTTACGAGCAGTACTTC
V gene: TRBV4-3; J gene: TRBJ2-7; clone size: .; D gene: .; CDR3 protein: CASSLDSRYEQYF; CDR3 DNA: TGCGCCAGCAGCCTGGACAGCCGTTACGAGCAGTACTTC
V gene: TRBV30; J gene: TRBJ2-6; clone size: .; D gene: .; CDR3 protein: CAWSAGSGANVLTF; CDR3 DNA: TGTGCCTGGAGTGCCGGGTCTGGGGCCAACGTCCTGACTTTC
V gene: TRBV7-9; J gene: TRBJ1-2; clone size: .; D gene: TRBD1; CDR3 protein: CASRGQGLGYGYTF; CDR3 DNA: TGTGCCAGCAGAGGACAGGGTTTGGGCTATGGCTACACCTTC